A selection of T cell receptor beta chains follows, all from one sample in a study of human T cells and chemical hapten exposure. TCRdb reprocessed the RACE reads via MiXCR and lists one record per CDR3 protein. The sample consists of more than 60,000 distinct CDR3 sequences, over 7% of them appearing once. The sequencing sample was made of whole blood. The source of these receptors is a male donor in good health. Some clones in this sample may be carry-over from other donors' samples. Both conserved end residues are part of each CDR3. A D gene is named only where the DNA matches it firmly. A row's size may be missing; if present it is once, few, many or a size class.

d_call	v_call	clone_size	j_call	cdr3_aa	cdr3_nt
-	TRBV4-3	many	TRBJ2-7	CASSPGSGEQYF	TGCGCCAGCAGTCCCGGATCTGGCGAGCAGTACTTC
TRBD1	TRBV5-4	many	TRBJ1-1	CASSSGTASLNTEAFF	TGTGCCAGCAGCTCCGGGACAGCTTCTTTGAACACTGAAGCTTTCTTT
TRBD2	TRBV6-5	once	TRBJ2-1	CASSYSYGGASYNEQFF	TGTGCCAGCAGTTACTCCTACGGGGGGGCCTCCTACAATGAGCAGTTCTTC
TRBD1	TRBV29-1	-	TRBJ1-5	CSAGEDRTNQPQHF	TGCAGCGCTGGGGAGGACAGGACCAATCAGCCCCAGCATTTT
-	TRBV6-5	many	TRBJ1-2	CASSYGLGGLNGYTF	TGTGCCAGCAGTTACGGGCTTGGGGGACTTAATGGCTACACCTTC
-	TRBV25-1	-	TRBJ2-7	CASSESGSGGYEQYF	TGTGCCAGCAGTGAATCTGGGTCAGGGGGGTACGAGCAGTACTTC
TRBD1	TRBV20-1	few	TRBJ2-7	CSAKGTVYEQYF	TGCAGTGCTAAAGGGACAGTTTACGAGCAGTACTTC
TRBD1	TRBV20-1	many	TRBJ2-3	CSAWTGITDTQYF	TGCAGTGCTTGGACAGGGATCACAGATACGCAGTATTTT
-	TRBV6-2/TRBV6-3	few	TRBJ2-1	CASTFSLGVPYNEQFF	TGTGCCAGCACCTTCTCTTTGGGTGTCCCCTACAATGAGCAGTTCTTC
TRBD1	TRBV10-3	few	TRBJ1-4	CAITKDRDEKLFF	TGTGCCATCACCAAGGACAGGGATGAAAAACTGTTTTTT
TRBD2	TRBV11-2	-	TRBJ2-7	CASSSLTSGRRYEQYF	TGTGCCAGCAGCTCCCTGACTAGCGGGAGAAGGTACGAGCAGTACTTC
-	TRBV7-3	-	TRBJ2-5	CASSLDQERTQYF	TGTGCCAGCAGCCTGGACCAGGAGCGGACCCAGTACTTC
TRBD1	TRBV2	-	TRBJ2-1	CASSDGDRNEQFF	TGTGCCAGCAGTGATGGGGACAGGAATGAGCAGTTCTTC
TRBD2	TRBV19	-	TRBJ2-1	CASSWAGGGEQFF	TGTGCCAGTAGTTGGGCGGGAGGAGGCGAGCAGTTCTTC
TRBD2	TRBV12-3/TRBV12-4	many	TRBJ2-1	CASSQGLAGSYNEQFF	TGTGCCAGCAGCCAGGGACTAGCGGGCTCCTACAATGAGCAGTTCTTC
-	TRBV29-1	few	TRBJ2-7	CSVELQDYEQYF	TGCAGCGTTGAATTGCAGGACTACGAGCAGTACTTC
TRBD2	TRBV3-1	-	TRBJ2-6	CASSRKYVGTSGTSSGANVLTF	TGTGCCAGCAGCCGAAAATACGTCGGGACTAGCGGGACCTCCTCTGGGGCCAACGTCCTGACTTTC
-	TRBV5-1	-	TRBJ1-2	CASSWGDYGYTF	TGCGCCAGCAGCTGGGGTGACTATGGCTACACCTTC
-	TRBV14	few	TRBJ1-5	CASSPYGINQPQHF	TGTGCCAGCAGCCCCTACGGCATAAATCAGCCCCAGCATTTT
-	TRBV7-9	-	TRBJ2-3	CASSLAMDTQYF	TGTGCCAGCAGCTTAGCGATGGATACGCAGTATTTT
TRBD1	TRBV6-1	many	TRBJ2-1	CASDRGTYNEQFF	TGTGCCAGTGACAGGGGTACCTACAATGAGCAGTTCTTC
-	TRBV3-1	few	TRBJ2-1	CASSQGLGSPTYNEQFF	TGTGCCAGCAGCCAAGGTCTAGGTTCGCCTACTTACAATGAGCAGTTCTTC
TRBD2	TRBV29-1	many	TRBJ2-3	CSVELWRGGKATDTQYF	TGCAGCGTTGAATTGTGGCGGGGGGGGAAGGCCACAGATACGCAGTATTTT
TRBD2	TRBV12-3/TRBV12-4	few	TRBJ2-1	CASRGLAGNEQFF	TGTGCCAGCAGGGGACTAGCGGGGAATGAGCAGTTCTTC
TRBD1	TRBV6-5	few	TRBJ1-5	CASSYRQGGTQPQHF	TGTGCCAGCAGTTACAGACAGGGAGGCACTCAGCCCCAGCATTTT
-	TRBV6-5	-	TRBJ1-5	CASSSKGIGQPQHF	TGTGCCAGCAGTTCGAAGGGAATAGGACAGCCCCAGCATTTT
TRBD2	TRBV29-1	-	TRBJ2-3	CSVRAGGTDTQYF	TGCAGCGTCAGAGCGGGGGGCACAGATACGCAGTATTTT
TRBD1	TRBV7-6	few	TRBJ1-5	CASSSGGGQPQHF	TGTGCCAGCAGTTCAGGGGGTGGCCAGCCCCAGCATTTT
-	TRBV5-1	-	TRBJ1-2	CASSHGGGSLNGYTF	TGCGCCAGCAGCCATGGCGGAGGGAGTCTGAACGGCTACACCTTC
TRBD1	TRBV24-1	few	TRBJ1-1	CATRKTGDTEAFF	TGTGCCACCAGGAAGACAGGGGACACTGAAGCTTTCTTT
-	TRBV7-2	many	TRBJ2-1	CASSLAYGGNEQFF	TGTGCCAGCAGCTTAGCCTACGGGGGCAATGAGCAGTTCTTC
-	TRBV7-8	many	TRBJ1-1	CASSLVRRVIQGTEAFF	TGTGCCAGCAGCTTAGTGCGCAGGGTGATCCAGGGCACTGAAGCTTTCTTT
-	TRBV25-1	-	TRBJ1-2	CASSEARPNYGYTF	TGTGCCAGCAGTGAGGCCAGGCCTAACTATGGCTACACCTTC
-	TRBV6-1	many	TRBJ2-3	CASSEAVGGGTDTQYF	TGTGCCAGCAGTGAGGCCGTTGGGGGAGGCACAGATACGCAGTATTTT
TRBD2	TRBV27	-	TRBJ2-3	CASSFYTSGTDTQYF	TGTGCCAGCAGTTTTTATACTAGCGGCACAGATACGCAGTATTTT
TRBD1	TRBV20-1	many	TRBJ1-2	CSARDLDRGDYGYTF	TGCAGTGCTAGAGACCTTGACAGGGGGGACTATGGCTACACCTTC
TRBD1	TRBV10-3	many	TRBJ1-5	CAISEGGQGNPQHF	TGTGCCATCAGTGAGGGGGGACAGGGGAATCCCCAGCATTTT
-	TRBV29-1	few	TRBJ1-2	CSVGVGANYGYTF	TGCAGCGTTGGAGTTGGGGCGAACTATGGCTACACCTTC
TRBD1	TRBV10-3	many	TRBJ2-7	CAISDWAQGAEQYF	TGTGCCATCAGTGATTGGGCTCAGGGGGCCGAGCAGTACTTC
-	TRBV30	-	TRBJ1-4	CACLRGVGEKLFF	TGTGCCTGCTTAAGGGGTGTCGGTGAAAAACTGTTTTTT
-	TRBV20-1	few	TRBJ2-4	CSARDVGGDIQYF	TGCAGTGCTAGAGATGTAGGGGGGGACATTCAGTACTTC
-	TRBV6-2/TRBV6-3	many	TRBJ2-3	CASSYSIPRSTDTQYF	TGTGCCAGCAGTTACTCGATTCCAAGGAGCACAGATACGCAGTATTTT
-	TRBV9	few	TRBJ2-6	CASSVPNRALSSGANVLTF	TGTGCCAGCAGCGTGCCAAACAGGGCCCTCAGCTCTGGGGCCAACGTCCTGACTTTC
TRBD1	TRBV10-3	-	TRBJ2-7	CAISESRDRDEQYF	TGTGCCATCAGTGAGTCCCGGGACAGGGACGAGCAGTACTTC
-	TRBV5-4	few	TRBJ2-4	CASSSGLENIQYF	TGTGCCAGCAGCTCCGGACTGGAAAACATTCAGTACTTC
TRBD1	TRBV6-2/TRBV6-3	few	TRBJ2-1	CASSLYRGRRGNEQFF	TGTGCCAGCAGTCTATACAGGGGCAGACGGGGCAATGAGCAGTTCTTC